The 23 T cell receptor beta chains in this list originate from one sample, sequenced in a study of shared clonotypes between healthy human individuals. Data came from immunoSEQ multiplex PCR; TCRdb stores just in-frame clones and leaves some out. The data contain approximately 510,000 clones, less than 85% of them seen just once; the ten biggest clones take up 10% to 15%. Sequenced sample: PBMCs. The receptor source for this set is a woman aged 40 to 49 in good health. Some clones in this sample may be carry-over from other donors' samples.

This chain links TRBV2 with TRBJ2-7; D possibly corresponds to TRBD1 (6 bases). Trimming cost V 5 bases and J 0 bases, with 11 bases left between them. Germline values: CDR1 SNHLY, CDR2 FYNNEI. The CDR3 has 14 amino acids. The CDR3 nucleotides read TGTGCCAGCAGTAGGACAGATAACTCCTACGAGCAGTACTTC. Its protein product is CASSRTDNSYEQYF.

The chain joins TRBV28 to TRBJ2-1; 10 bases are a match to TRBD2. The CDR3 contains 16 residues. CDR1 and CDR2 from the germline V gene are MDHEN and SYDVKM. Trimming removed 8 bases from V and 2 bases from J; junction bases left unmatched: 9. The CDR3 sequence is CASASTGTSAYNEQFF. In DNA form, the CDR3 reads TGTGCCAGCGCTAGCACCGGGACTAGCGCCTACAATGAGCAGTTCTTC.

The rearrangement links TRBV6-6 to TRBJ1-1, with D unresolved. V was cut by 8 bases and J by 1 base, with 8 bases left in between. CDR1 is MNHNY and CDR2 is SVGAGI in the germline V gene (reference sequence). The CDR3 runs 12 residues. The CDR3 DNA follows: TGTGCCAGCTCTTTGTGGAACACTGAAGCTTTCTTT. It specifies CASSLWNTEAFF.

This chain joins TRBV27 and TRBJ2-7, with a tentative D call TRBD1 (6 bases). Germline lookup yields CDR1 MNHEY and CDR2 SMNVEV (reference sequence). The length of the CDR3 is 14 residues. Trimming pared 8 bases from V and 2 bases from J, leaving 16 bases between. The CDR3 loop is CASGTTTFTYEQYF. The CDR3 DNA follows: TGTGCCAGCGGGACAACAACCTTCACCTACGAGCAGTACTTC.

The J gene is TRBJ2-1, the V gene TRBV6-1; TRBD2 agrees at 11 bases. Per the germline V gene, CDR1 is MNHNS and CDR2 is SASEGT. J lost 9 bases, V lost 5 bases, and 6 bases had no gene match. This CDR3 spans 14 amino acids. For the CDR3, the DNA is TGTGCCAGCAGTCCCGGGACTAGCGGCGTTGAGCAGTTCTTC. This translates into CASSPGTSGVEQFF.

The chain links TRBV29-1 to TRBJ2-3; tentatively, D is TRBD2 (6 bases). CDR3 length equals 14 residues. The germline gives CDR1 SQVTM, CDR2 ANQGSEA. Trimming left V 5 bases short and J 0 bases short, with 12 bases between. In DNA, the CDR3 is TGCAGCGTTAGACCGGGGACTAGCACAGATACGCAGTATTTT. Translating gives CSVRPGTSTDTQYF.

The rearrangement uses TRBV5-1 and TRBJ2-2; TRBD1 matches 9 bases. The trim removed 7 bases at V and 9 bases at J, leaving 4 bases unmatched. The CDR3 extends over 12 amino acids. The germline gives CDR1 SGHRS, CDR2 YFSETQ. In nucleotides, the CDR3 is TGCGCCAGCGGGACAGGGACCCGGGAGCTGTTTTTT. Translated, it gives CASGTGTRELFF.

This clone was counted once. The chain employs TRBV19 and TRBJ1-3, with TRBD1 matching 8 bases. V lost 9 bases and J lost 0; bases outside the gene matches: 4. This CDR3 spans 14 amino acids. CDR1 and CDR2 (germline): LNHDA, SQIVND (reference sequence). Here the CDR3 DNA reads TGTGCCAGCGGACAGGGCCACTCTGGAAACACCATATATTTT. Its translation is CASGQGHSGNTIYF.

Points on this clone: This may be a read error: a much more frequent sequence differs by one nucleotide. The CDR3 sequence is CASSERTGNTGELFF. CDR3 DNA: TGTGCCAGCAGTGAAAGGACAGGGAACACCGGGGAGCTGTTTTTT. This chain joins TRBV6-1 and TRBJ2-2, with 7 bases that match TRBD1. Germline V gene data show CDR1 as MNHNS and CDR2 as SASEGT. The ends lost 2 bases at V and 1 base at J; junction bases unmatched: 1. The CDR3 sequence is 15 residues long.

This clone was recorded once. The chain has TRBV7-7 and TRBJ2-7; 9 bases map to TRBD1. V was pared by 5 bases and J by 0 bases, with 17 bases of the junction left unmatched. There are 19 residues in the CDR3. Germline CDR1 reads SSHAT; CDR2 reads FNYEAQ (reference sequence). CDR3 residues: CASSPPPGQGENSSYEQYF. CDR3 nucleotide sequence: TGTGCCAGCAGCCCACCTCCGGGACAGGGAGAGAATTCCTCCTACGAGCAGTACTTC.

V gene TRBV7-8 combines with J gene TRBJ2-7, with 9 bases identical to TRBD2. Per the germline V gene, CDR1 is SGHVS and CDR2 is FQNEAQ. The CDR3 runs to 14 residues. Trimming at V came to 3 bases and at J to 6 bases, leaving 6 bases not matched to a gene. CDR3 DNA: TGTGCCAGCAGCTTTAGCGGGAGTGCTCGCGAGCAGTACTTC. This encodes CASSFSGSAREQYF.

This chain uses TRBV21-1 with TRBJ2-3; the DNA was not compared with TRBD2, the D call given in the table. TRBV21-1 is an annotated pseudogene. This CDR3 spans 15 amino acids. CDR3 sequence (DNA): TGTGCCAGCAGCATGGGACTAGAGGGCACAGATACGCAGTATTTT. It specifies CASSMGLEGTDTQYF.

V usage is TRBV5-1 and J usage is TRBJ2-1; 15 nucleotides match TRBD2. This CDR3 is 18 amino acids long. Germline V CDR1 and CDR2: SGHRS, YFSETQ. V lost 1 base, J lost 4 bases, and 6 bases stayed unmatched. The CDR3 nucleotides read TGCGCCAGCAGCTTGTACCCGGGGACTAGCGGGAGGTACAATGAGCAGTTCTTC. The encoded protein is CASSLYPGTSGRYNEQFF.

This chain joins TRBV5-6 and TRBJ2-7; maybe TRBD2 (5 bases). The germline gives CDR1 SGHDT, CDR2 YYEEEE. The V end lost 4 bases, the J end lost 5 bases, and 13 bases lay between the germline ends. The CDR3 consists of 13 residues. CDR3 loop: CASSAIASNEQYF. The CDR3 DNA reads TGTGCCAGCAGCGCCATAGCTAGCAACGAGCAGTACTTC. The full variable domain, its missing parts supplied by reference TRBV5-6 and TRBJ2-7, is DAGVTQSPTHLIKTRGQQVTLRCSPKSGHDTVSWYQQALGQGPQFIFQYYEEEERQRGNFPDRFSGHQFPNYSSELNVNALLLGDSALYLCASSAIASNEQYFGPGTRLTVT.

This clone turned up a few times. The DNA for the CDR3 is TGTGCCTGGAGTGTAGGGGGGTCAGGTCAGCCCCAGCATTTT. This codes for CAWSVGGSGQPQHF. V is TRBV30 and J is TRBJ1-5; possible D gene TRBD1, 6 bases. V dropped 0 bases and J dropped 6 bases, with 12 bases sitting between them. This CDR3 contains 14 residues. The germline V gene has CDR1 GTSNPN and CDR2 SVGIG (reference sequence).

V and J are TRBV7-9 and TRBJ2-7; D is unclear. There are 11 residues in the CDR3. Germline CDR1 is SEHNR and CDR2 is FQNEAQ (reference sequence). Deletions cut 1 base from V and 7 bases from J, with 5 bases between. DNA of the CDR3: TGTGCCAGCAGCTTAGGCCTGGAGCAGTACTTC. It specifies CASSLGLEQYF.

The V call is TRBV7-2, the J call TRBJ2-3; D remains unclear. V was trimmed by 4 bases and J by 8 bases, leaving 7 bases between them. Germline V CDR1 and CDR2: SGHTA, FQGNSA. This CDR3 region has 11 residues. The CDR3 DNA reads TGTGCCAGCAGCTCCGAACTTACGCAGTATTTT. Its protein is CASSSELTQYF.

The chain employs TRBV5-1 and TRBJ1-2; a possible D gene is TRBD1 (6 bases). Trimming stripped 0 bases from V and 4 bases from J, with 19 bases between. CDR3 length: 17 amino acids. Germline V gene lookup returns CDR1 SGHRS and CDR2 YFSETQ. In DNA, the CDR3 is TGCGCCAGCAGCTTGGAGGCAGGGGTTCCCAATCGCTATGGCTACACCTTC. Amino acids: CASSLEAGVPNRYGYTF.

This chain joins TRBV7-2 and TRBJ1-1, with D hard to call. The CDR3 has 12 residues. Trimming cost V 2 bases and J 10 bases, with 11 bases left between them. Germline CDR1 reads SGHTA; CDR2 reads FQGNSA. The CDR3 reads CASSLTKTTAFF. CDR3 nucleotides: TGTGCCAGCAGCTTAACGAAAACGACAGCTTTCTTT.

A note on this clone: This CDR3 is also generated by other DNA sequences in the sample. The gene calls are TRBV18 and TRBJ2-3; D not resolved. The CDR3 loop spans 12 amino acids. Germline V CDR1 and CDR2: KGHSH, LQKENI. Trimming pared 2 bases from V and 3 bases from J, leaving 3 bases between. DNA of the CDR3: TGTGCCAGCTCACCAGAGACAGATACGCAGTATTTT. It codes for CASSPETDTQYF.

This chain links TRBV7-2 with TRBJ2-5, with 8 bases identical to TRBD2. The CDR3 loop spans 15 amino acids. The V gene's germline CDR1 is SGHTA and CDR2 FQGNSA. With V trimmed by 5 bases and J by 4 bases, 9 bases remained unmatched. CDR3 DNA sequence: TGTGCCAGCAGCGCCGGGACTAGTGGTGTAGAGACCCAGTACTTC. Protein sequence: CASSAGTSGVETQYF.

The chain has TRBV7-6 and TRBJ2-1; TRBD2 agrees at 9 bases. Trimming cost V 1 base and J 12 bases; bases outside gene matches: 1. The CDR3 loop spans 12 amino acids. Germline V gene sequence: CDR1 SGHVS, CDR2 FNYEAQ. The CDR3 spells CASSLGREGQFF. CDR3 bases: TGTGCCAGCAGCTTAGGGCGGGAGGGGCAGTTCTTC.

The gene calls are TRBV21-1 and TRBJ2-5; the DNA was not compared with TRBD2, the D call given in the table. TRBV21-1 is assigned pseudogene status. This CDR3 is built from 15 residues. The CDR3 DNA follows: TGTGCCAGCAGCAAACCGGGAGAGGGGCAAGAGACCCAGTACTTC. Translation gives CASSKPGEGQETQYF.